This section outlines one T cell receptor beta chain sequence together with its context. In the original processing: Nucleated cell number was recorded as an estimate derived from reference gene primer amplification. Sequencing used immunoSEQ multiplex PCR; TCRdb keeps in-frame clones, though not all of them. That table supplies the V and J calls and clone size; D and trimming were determined from the DNA. The sample comprises about 190,000 clones, roughly 80% of which are singletons, and about 18% rests with the top ten. These data originate in a study of blood T cell repertoires in COVID-19. As for the study in general: Samples representing acute and convalescent COVID-19 were sourced from the United States, Italy and Spain. T cells, B-cell-depleted T cells, or PBMCs supplied cDNA or gDNA.

CDR3 size: 19 residues. The source material was peripheral blood. The chain recombines TRBV12-1 with TRBJ2-1; the table assigns TRBD2, which was not confirmed against the DNA. TRBV12-1 is shown as a pseudogene. This sequence was found in a man aged 55 to 70 with active or convalescent COVID-19. The CDR3 DNA sequence: TGTGCCAGCAGCTTTGTGTCGGGAGGGGTTCCCCTGAATAACAATGAGCAGTTCTTC. The encoded protein is CASSFVSGGVPLNNNEQFF.